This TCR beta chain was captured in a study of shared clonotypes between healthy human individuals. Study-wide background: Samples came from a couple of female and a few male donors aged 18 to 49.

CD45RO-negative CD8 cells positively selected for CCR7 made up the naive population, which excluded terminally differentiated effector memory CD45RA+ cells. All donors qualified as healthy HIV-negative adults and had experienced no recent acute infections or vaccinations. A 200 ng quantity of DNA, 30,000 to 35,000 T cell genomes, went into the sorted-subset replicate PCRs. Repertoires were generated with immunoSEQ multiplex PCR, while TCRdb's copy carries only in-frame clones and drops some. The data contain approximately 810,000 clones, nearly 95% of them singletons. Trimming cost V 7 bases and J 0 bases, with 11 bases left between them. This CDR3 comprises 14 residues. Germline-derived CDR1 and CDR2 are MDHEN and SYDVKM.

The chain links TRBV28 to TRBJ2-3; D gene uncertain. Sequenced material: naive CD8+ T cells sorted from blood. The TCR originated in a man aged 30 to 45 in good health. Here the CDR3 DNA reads TGTGCCAGCACAAGGGAAATCAGCACAGATACGCAGTATTTT. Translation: CASTREISTDTQYF.